The 7 T cell receptor beta chains below come from one sample, sequenced in a study of blood T cell repertoires in COVID-19. Repertoires were generated with immunoSEQ multiplex PCR, while TCRdb's copy carries only in-frame clones and drops some. The sample has 65,000 to 90,000 clones, around nine tenths seen once. The sequenced sample consisted of peripheral blood. These receptors all come from a man older than 75 with COVID-19, enrolled during active disease.

This chain joins TRBV27 and TRBJ1-4; 7 bases fit TRBD1. V shed 2 bases and J 8 bases; nucleotides not matched to a gene: 14. From germline, CDR1 is MNHEY and CDR2 SMNVEV (reference sequence). This CDR3 contains 17 residues. This chain's CDR3 is CASSLRGQARGGEKLFF. The CDR3 DNA reads as TGTGCCAGCAGTTTAAGAGGACAGGCCCGAGGGGGGGAAAAACTGTTTTTT.

The chain links TRBV11-2 to TRBJ1-1, with D unclear. Trimming removed 0 bases at V and 1 base at J, with 6 bases between. The germline gives CDR1 SGHAT, CDR2 FQNNGV. There are 14 residues in the CDR3. CDR3 sequence (DNA): TGTGCCAGCAGCTTAGATGGCGGGAACACTGAAGCTTTCTTT. Its protein product is CASSLDGGNTEAFF.

The J gene is TRBJ2-3, the V gene TRBV19, with D maybe TRBD1 (7 bases). V dropped 3 bases and J dropped 6 bases, with 13 bases sitting between them. This CDR3 has 14 residues. Germline values: CDR1 LNHDA, CDR2 SQIVND (reference sequence). The CDR3 sequence: CASSMQGGRDTQYF. CDR3 sequence (DNA): TGTGCCAGTAGTATGCAGGGGGGCAGGGATACGCAGTATTTT.

This chain links TRBV7-2 with TRBJ2-3; 9 positions match TRBD2. Germline CDR1 is SGHTA and CDR2 is FQGNSA. The trim removed 1 base at V and 4 bases at J, leaving 6 bases unmatched. This CDR3 region has 16 residues. The CDR3 sequence is CASSLVRAGGPDTQYF. DNA for the CDR3: TGTGCCAGCAGCTTAGTTCGAGCGGGGGGTCCAGATACGCAGTATTTT.

This rearrangement joins TRBV10-3 to TRBJ2-5, with 15 bases that match TRBD2. Germline CDR1 reads ENHRY; CDR2 reads SYGVKD. After removal of 10 bases from V and 5 bases from J, the junction contained 11 bases not matched to a gene. This CDR3 is built from 16 residues. The CDR3 loop is CATLGLAGGQEETQYF. Here the CDR3 DNA reads TGTGCCACACTCGGACTAGCGGGGGGGCAGGAGGAGACCCAGTACTTC.

This clone came up once. This chain uses TRBV21-1 with TRBJ2-7; the table's D call, TRBD2, was not checked against the DNA. TRBV21-1 is a pseudogene segment. The CDR3 consists of 15 residues. Here the CDR3 DNA reads TGTGCCAGCAGCGTCGAGCGGGGGGGATCCTACGAGCAGTACTTC. This sequence encodes CASSVERGGSYEQYF.

The rearrangement links TRBV2 to TRBJ1-2, with 9 bases matching TRBD1. This CDR3 is built from 14 residues. CDR1 SNHLY and CDR2 FYNNEI come from the germline V gene. The V gene end was trimmed by 5 bases and the J gene end by 8 bases; junction bases not matched to a gene: 9. The CDR3 is CASSRIQGAKGYTF. The CDR3 DNA follows: TGTGCCAGCAGTCGAATACAGGGGGCTAAAGGCTACACCTTC.